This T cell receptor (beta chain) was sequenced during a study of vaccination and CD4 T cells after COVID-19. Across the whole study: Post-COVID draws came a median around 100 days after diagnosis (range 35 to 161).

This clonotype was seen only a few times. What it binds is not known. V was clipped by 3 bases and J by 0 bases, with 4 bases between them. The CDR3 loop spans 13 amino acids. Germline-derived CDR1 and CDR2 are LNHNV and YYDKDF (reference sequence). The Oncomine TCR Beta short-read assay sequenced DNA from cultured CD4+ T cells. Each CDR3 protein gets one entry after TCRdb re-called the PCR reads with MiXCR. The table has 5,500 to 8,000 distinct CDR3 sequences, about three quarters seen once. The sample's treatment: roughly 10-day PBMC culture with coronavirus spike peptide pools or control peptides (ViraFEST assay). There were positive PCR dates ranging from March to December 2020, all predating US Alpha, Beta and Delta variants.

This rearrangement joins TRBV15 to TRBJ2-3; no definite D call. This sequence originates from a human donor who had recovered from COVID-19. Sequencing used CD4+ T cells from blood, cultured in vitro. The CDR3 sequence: CATSRASTDTQYF. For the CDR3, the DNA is TGTGCCACCAGCAGGGCTAGCACAGATACGCAGTATTTT.